The clone carrying this T cell receptor beta chain was seen many times. Its matching antigen is unknown. It was the library that attached unique molecular identifiers to individual cDNA molecules. One entry per CDR3 protein results from TCRdb running MiXCR on the RACE reads. Of about 48,000 distinct CDR3 sequences listed, roughly 9.5% were seen once; the top ten hold roughly 15%. The CDR3 has 11 residues. Between the trimmed V and J ends, which lost 3 bases and 4 bases, there was a span of 4 bases. Germline CDR1 is SGHRS and CDR2 is YFSETQ. Stated time point: patch test 3, about 24 weeks after DPC sensitization. Treatment meaning: therapeutic diphenylcyclopropenone sensitization with weekly scalp DPC. These data are taken from a study of human T cells and chemical hapten exposure. On the study more broadly: DPC (0.01%) was patch tested on the upper back and read at 6 days. Study-wide findings and caveats: As patch test score rose, PT1 expanded TCR counts tended to rise as well. Donors in the study had alopecia, meaning their immune response may differ from healthy people's.

The chain employs TRBV5-1 and TRBJ2-5; D is ambiguous. This clonotype was sampled from a woman aged 35 to 49 with alopecia areata. Some clones in this sample may be carry-over from other donors' samples. Sequencing used whole blood, obtained in connection with sensitization to the hapten diphenylcyclopropenone (DPC). The CDR3 sequence: CASSSRETQYF. The CDR3 DNA reads as TGCGCCAGCAGCTCCCGAGAGACCCAGTACTTC.